The source of this T cell receptor beta chain is a study of cytomegalovirus exposure and HLA in healthy donors. It was with 60 Vbeta and 13 Jbeta primers that the PCR ran. Generated by immunoSEQ multiplex PCR, the TCRdb table keeps only in-frame clones and is missing some. The table has approximately 160,000 clones, approximately 80% seen once. Germline CDR1 is SGDLS and CDR2 is YYNGEE. The V gene end was trimmed by 4 bases and the J gene end by 3 bases; junction bases not matched to a gene: 6. The CDR3 sequence is 14 residues long. The clonotype comes from a woman younger than 35 in good health and CMV-seronegative. The chain carries TRBV9 and TRBJ1-2; 7 bases are a match to TRBD1. The specimen was PBMCs. CDR3 sequence: CASSPPGGDYGYTF. CDR3 bases: TGTGCCAGCAGCCCCCCAGGGGGAGACTATGGCTACACCTTC.